This entry lists 24 T cell receptor beta chains sequenced from one sample in a study of cytomegalovirus exposure and HLA in healthy donors. 60 Vbeta and 13 Jbeta primers were used in PCR. Only in-frame clones appear in the TCRdb table, and some are missing; sequencing was by immunoSEQ multiplex PCR. The repertoire has some 130,000 clones, roughly four fifths of them found once; the top ten carry roughly 12%. The sample consisted of PBMCs. All receptors derive from a male donor in good health and CMV-seropositive.

The chain combines TRBV27 with TRBJ2-7, with TRBD1 as a possible D gene (5 bases). Germline CDR1 MNHEY, CDR2 SMNVEV (reference sequence). This CDR3 is 14 amino acids long. Trimming pared 2 bases from V and 2 bases from J, leaving 10 bases between. CDR3 amino acids: CASSLGTGPYEQYF. CDR3 DNA: TGTGCCAGCAGTTTAGGTACAGGCCCCTACGAGCAGTACTTC.

This clone was counted only a few times. The CDR3 here is CASSETGIGQPQHF. The CDR3 DNA sequence: TGTGCCAGCAGTGAGACAGGGATTGGTCAGCCCCAGCATTTT. The V and J genes are TRBV6-1 and TRBJ1-5, with TRBD1 matching 7 bases. Germline-derived CDR1 and CDR2 are MNHNS and SASEGT. The junction had 5 bases not matched to a gene; V was cut back by 3 bases and J by 6 bases. The CDR3 consists of 14 residues.

This rearrangement joins TRBV5-8 to TRBJ1-5, with 7 nucleotides matching TRBD1. The trim removed 4 bases at V and 9 bases at J, leaving 10 bases unmatched. The length of the CDR3 is 14 residues. Per the germline V gene, CDR1 is SGHTS and CDR2 is YDEGEE. The DNA of the CDR3 is TGTGCCAGCAGCCCCAGGGGGTCCGGGGGGCCCCAGCATTTT. Translated: CASSPRGSGGPQHF.

A word on this clone: The DNA is left out, because the CDR3 cannot be placed on it with certainty; the CDR3 is given as TCRdb lists it. V and J are TRBV5-6 and TRBJ2-7; the tabulated D call, TRBD2, remains unverified against the DNA. The CDR3 comprises 12 residues, both ends counted. Germline loops: CDR1 SGHDT, CDR2 YYEEEE. The CDR3 here is CASSWGVGNVVF.

This chain links TRBV28 with TRBJ2-5; D is possibly TRBD1 (5 bases). The end of the DNA aligns better with TRBJ2-7, so the J call may be wrong. CDR3 size: 18 residues. The germline V gene has CDR1 MDHEN and CDR2 SYDVKM. CDR3 DNA sequence: TGTGCCAGCAGCCGCCCGGCCCAGACAGACACGTTTCTTTACGAGCAGTACTTC. Protein: CASSRPAQTDTFLYEQYF.

Here the CDR3 reads CASSSMTGGEQYF. The DNA of the CDR3 is TGTGCCAGCAGTTCAATGACAGGGGGCGAGCAGTACTTC. The chain couples TRBV27 to TRBJ2-7; TRBD1 agrees at 9 bases. Germline assignment: CDR1 MNHEY and CDR2 SMNVEV (reference sequence). The junction had 4 bases not matched to a gene; V was cut back by 4 bases and J by 6 bases. This CDR3 is 13 amino acids long.

This clone was counted between two and nine times. One junction end disagrees with the germline gene, perhaps due to a read error. The rearrangement uses TRBV7-7 and TRBJ2-1; D unclear. Germline V CDR1 and CDR2: SSHAT, FNYEAQ (reference sequence). This CDR3 spans 16 amino acids. The CDR3 loop is CASSLIATCSYNEQFF. Written as DNA, the CDR3 is TGTGCTAGCAGCTTAATCGCGACTTGCTCCTACAATGAGCAGTTCTTC.

The chain couples TRBV7-2 to TRBJ2-1; TRBD2 agrees at 7 bases. Trimming took 0 bases from V and 0 from J; bases not matched to a gene: 5. The CDR3 totals 17 residues. Germline-derived CDR1 and CDR2 are SGHTA and FQGNSA. CDR3 residues: CASSLAASGSSYNEQFF. The CDR3 region has the DNA TGTGCCAGCAGCTTAGCTGCTAGCGGCAGCTCCTACAATGAGCAGTTCTTC.

The J gene is TRBJ2-7, the V gene TRBV27; possible D gene TRBD2, 6 bases. Trimming pared 5 bases from V and 3 bases from J, leaving 17 bases between. Germline assignment: CDR1 MNHEY and CDR2 SMNVEV (reference sequence). This CDR3 has 15 residues. The CDR3 region has the DNA TGTGCCAGCAGTCTAGTTCCTAGCGCCCGCTACGAGCAGTACTTC. Translating gives CASSLVPSARYEQYF.

In DNA form, the CDR3 reads TGTGCCTGGAGTGGGACTAGCGTCGGGGAGCTGTTTTTT. This gives the protein CAWSGTSVGELFF. The rearrangement links TRBV30 to TRBJ2-2, with 9 bases matching TRBD2. Germline trimming cut 1 base from V and 7 bases from J; bases unmatched to any gene: 1. This CDR3 has 13 amino acids. The germline gives CDR1 GTSNPN, CDR2 SVGIG (reference sequence).

The genes are TRBV9 and TRBJ2-7, with 10 bases lining up with TRBD1. Trimming removed 0 bases from V and 5 bases from J; junction bases left unmatched: 11. Looked up from germline, CDR1 is SGDLS and CDR2 is YYNGEE. This CDR3 spans 17 amino acids. CDR3 amino acids: CASSVGVDRGFLHEQYF. The DNA of the CDR3 is TGTGCCAGCAGCGTAGGGGTGGACAGGGGGTTTCTCCACGAGCAGTACTTC.

The chain uses TRBV28 and TRBJ2-3; TRBD2 aligns across 14 bases. Germline CDR1 reads MDHEN; CDR2 reads SYDVKM. The V segment lost 8 bases and the J segment 5 bases; nucleotides outside the gene matches: 6. The CDR3 runs 15 residues. The CDR3: CASGGLAGVGDTQYF. The CDR3 DNA reads as TGTGCCAGCGGGGGACTAGCGGGAGTTGGAGATACGCAGTATTTT.

The CDR3: CASSPRGGAGYEQYF. CDR3 in DNA: TGTGCCAGCAGCCCACGAGGGGGGGCGGGGTACGAGCAGTACTTC. The chain links TRBV9 to TRBJ2-7; TRBD2 is a possible D gene (7 bases). V was pared by 4 bases and J by 4 bases, with 18 bases between. The CDR3 is 15 amino acids. Germline V gives CDR1 SGDLS, CDR2 YYNGEE.

V usage is TRBV5-5 and J usage is TRBJ2-7; D not certain. Germline-derived CDR1 and CDR2 are SGHKS and YYEKEE (reference sequence). Trimming took off 4 bases at V and 2 bases at J, with 4 bases between the two ends. The CDR3 loop spans 11 amino acids. CDR3 protein: CASSLAYEQYF. The CDR3 bases are TGTGCCAGCAGCCTCGCCTACGAGCAGTACTTC.

The chain carries TRBV4-1 and TRBJ2-5; weak D call: TRBD2 (6 bases). Germline CDR1 reads MGHRA; CDR2 reads YSYEKL. The CDR3 totals 15 residues. Trimming cost V 1 base and J 11 bases, with 20 bases left between them. The CDR3 loop reads CASSQVPWAAREQYF. In DNA, the CDR3 is TGCGCCAGCAGCCAAGTCCCCTGGGCCGCCCGGGAGCAGTACTTC.

Note on this clone: Other DNA sequences in the sample encode the same CDR3. CDR3 in amino acids: CAWSGSSGSGTQYF. Written as DNA, the CDR3 is TGTGCCTGGAGCGGAAGTAGTGGGAGTGGTACGCAGTATTTT. This chain connects TRBV30 to TRBJ2-3, with D possibly TRBD2 on 5 matching bases. V was shortened by 3 bases and J by 8 bases, with 18 bases between the two germline ends. CDR1 and CDR2 (germline): GTSNPN, SVGIG (reference sequence). The CDR3 length is 14 residues.

The chain couples TRBV19 to TRBJ2-7, with TRBD2 matching 10 bases. This CDR3 has 19 amino acids. The V gene's germline CDR1 is LNHDA and CDR2 SQIVND (reference sequence). V lost 5 bases and J lost 5; bases outside the gene matches: 21. The CDR3 nucleotides read TGTGCCAGTAGTTCTAGCCGGACTAGCGGAGCCCCCCCGGGACACGAGCAGTACTTC. This encodes CASSSSRTSGAPPGHEQYF.

As for this clone: Within the sample, other DNA sequences also encode this same CDR3. The rearrangement links TRBV10-3 to TRBJ1-1; D remains unclear. V was shortened by 3 bases and J by 3 bases, with 11 bases between the two germline ends. CDR1 is ENHRY, CDR2 SYGVKD, per germline. The CDR3 runs to 14 residues. The CDR3 region has the DNA TGTGCCATCAGTGAAAACTACCGGGACACTGAAGCTTTCTTT. It encodes CAISENYRDTEAFF.

Remarks on this clone: The junction shows a germline mismatch at one end, possibly a read error. The chain employs TRBV28 and TRBJ1-4; no clear D gene. The V gene's germline CDR1 is MDHEN and CDR2 SYDVKM. The CDR3 runs to 15 residues. CDR3 in DNA: TGTGCCAGCAGCTTATTTTCGAACGGTGGGAGGTACGGCGTTTTT. This translates into CASSLFSNGGRYGVF.

On this clone: Other nucleotide sequences in the sample specify the same CDR3. Written as DNA, the CDR3 is TGTGCCAGCAGCTTAGGACAGGAGAGGGAGCAGTACTTC. This gives the protein CASSLGQEREQYF. The rearrangement joins TRBV5-4 to TRBJ2-7; TRBD1 aligns across 7 bases. Trimming at V came to 2 bases and at J to 7 bases, leaving 6 bases not matched to a gene. Germline-derived CDR1 and CDR2 are SGHNT and YYREEE (reference sequence). This CDR3 region has 13 residues.

The chain recombines TRBV30 with TRBJ2-1, with TRBD2 as a possible D gene (6 bases). CDR3 length equals 17 residues. Germline CDR1 and CDR2: GTSNPN and SVGIG (reference sequence). V was cut by 0 bases and J by 4 bases, with 19 bases left in between. CDR3 nucleotides: TGTGCCTGGAGTGTGGAATTTCCGCGGAGGGTTTACAATGAGCAGTTCTTC. As protein: CAWSVEFPRRVYNEQFF.

The CDR3: CASSLRSASYNEQFF. CDR3 sequence (DNA): TGTGCCAGCAGCTTGCGAAGCGCGTCCTACAATGAGCAGTTCTTC. The J gene is TRBJ2-1, the V gene TRBV5-4; no firm D call. Trimming removed 1 base at V and 1 base at J, with 9 bases between. The germline CDR1 and CDR2 sequences are SGHNT and YYREEE (reference sequence). This CDR3 comprises 15 residues.

The chain uses TRBV5-5 and TRBJ1-2; D is unclear. CDR1 is SGHKS and CDR2 is YYEKEE in the germline V gene (reference sequence). V was clipped by 0 bases and J by 8 bases, with 11 bases between them. CDR3 size: 13 residues. The CDR3 sequence: CASSLGSSRGYTF. The DNA of the CDR3 is TGTGCCAGCAGCTTGGGTAGTAGCCGCGGCTACACCTTC.

The chain couples TRBV19 to TRBJ2-2; D possibly corresponds to TRBD2 (6 bases). Trimming shortened V by 1 base and J by 6 bases, and 9 bases separated the two germline ends. The CDR3 runs to 14 residues. The germline V gene encodes CDR1 LNHDA and CDR2 SQIVND (reference sequence). The CDR3 nucleotides are TGTGCCAGTAGTATAGTGGGCGGGGCCGGGGAGCTGTTTTTT. As protein: CASSIVGGAGELFF.